The TCR beta chain under discussion was sequenced for a study of graft-versus-host responses after intestinal transplantation (dated by TCRdb to about 2021). For the study in its entirety: The transplants that recipients got were multivisceral, liver-intestinal, or isolated intestinal. To identify alloreactive clones, pre-transplant mixed lymphocyte reaction products were sequenced and compared with unstimulated pre-transplant donor and recipient T cells. Graft-versus-host and host-versus-graft alloreactive T cell clones were tracked in the graft, circulation and bone marrow after intestinal transplantation using bulk TCR-beta CDR3 sequencing. Every recipient was given anti-thymocyte globulin induction, followed by roughly 3 years of maintenance tacrolimus and steroids. A peak of at least 4% donor T cells among recipient peripheral blood mononuclear cells was the definition used for donor T cell macrochimerism. Rather than being sequenced by the commercial service, samples from a few later patients were sequenced in-house on an Illumina MiSeq and processed with MiXCR. The cohort enrolled under 25 intestinal transplant recipients including one retransplant, and a few patients lacking pretransplant specimens were excluded.

Trimming removed 4 bases from V and 9 bases from J, leaving 20 bases between the germline ends. The germline V gene supplies CDR1 LGHNA and CDR2 YSLEER. CDR3 length: 15 amino acids, cysteine to phenylalanine. The CDR3 DNA has 45 bases and is translated from base 1. As regards this clone: This receptor's antigen is unknown. Nothing much larger sits one base from this clone, and base qualities are not available. Other DNA sequences within the sample encode an identical CDR3.

Library creation used the immunoSEQ multiplex PCR assay. For most patients, genomic DNA was isolated with the Qiagen DNeasy Blood and Tissue Kit and sent frozen to Adaptive Biotechnologies for TCR sequencing. High-throughput TCR-beta CDR3 sequencing of genomic DNA from most patients was performed by Adaptive Biotechnologies. The paper's processing steps were these. TCR sequencing data for around 19 patients were retrieved from Adaptive's ImmunoSEQ software; a few other patients were processed with MiXCR and VDJtools. To correct CD4 versus CD8 sorting errors, any sequence found in both subsets at a frequency ratio below 5:1 was removed. CDR3 nucleotide sequences shared by donor and recipient were removed because the origin of these sequences could not be assigned. Alloreactive clones required at least 2-fold expansion over unstimulated cells and minimum CFSE-low frequency of 0.002% (template counts) or 0.001% (read counts). A clone was considered mappable if detected in the sequenced pre-transplant spleen, lymph node, or MLR CFSE-low populations of the donor or recipient. The cumulative frequency of alloreactive clones was calculated as a percentage of all sequences, weighted by copy number. TCRdb carries this immuneACCESS record with in-frame sequences only. Its versions omit some clonotypes, under half of them owing to an unresolved V gene in the studies checked, with the rest unexplained. Clonal size and the V and J genes are those of that table, whereas D and trimming came from the DNA. In this sample the table shows some 120,000 clones, 75% to 95% of which occur a single time. Of the sample, 0.18% falls within the top ten clones.

What the research found in general, with its limitations: GvH clones turned up in recipient bone marrow, with some appearing earlier in ileal mucosa or blood, a pattern consistent with an intestinal mucosal origin. The relatively low number and heterogeneity of intestinal transplant patients limited the conclusions. Early after transplant, peak levels of circulating GvH clones were found to be associated with declines in HvG clones. Patients with donor T cell macrochimerism had high GvH to HvG T cell clonal ratios in their allografts.

Explained via the paper, the time point label denotes: cells obtained before transplantation from donor or recipient. CD3+CD4+ and CD3+CD8+ populations were FACS-sorted from unstimulated pre-transplant donor and recipient cells taken from spleen or lymph nodes. The receptor's source is a human donor who received an intestinal transplant. Recombination linked TRBV4-3 to TRBJ2-3; the D region possibly corresponds to TRBD2 (5 bases align). The specimen was unstimulated CD4+ T cells sorted from spleen or lymph node cells, collected before intestinal transplant. Here is the DNA: TGCGCCAGCAGCCGAGGGCGAGCCGTCCTCGAAACGCAGTATTTT. Its amino acids are CASSRGRAVLETQYF.